The present entry profiles one TCR beta chain with its context. These data are taken from a study of blood T cell repertoires in COVID-19. Germline-derived CDR1 and CDR2 are SEHNR and FQNEAQ (reference sequence). There are 14 residues in the CDR3. Deletions cut 5 bases from V and 0 bases from J, with 8 bases between. Living in roughly 25 US areas, the participants were between about 18 and 95 years of age. As originally analysed: Reference gene primer amplification gave estimated nucleated cell counts. Assay: immunoSEQ multiplex PCR; the TCRdb copy retains only in-frame clones and omits some. That table supplies the V and J calls and clone size; D and trimming were determined from the DNA. The data hold 150,000 to 200,000 clones, with 70% to 80% observed a single time.

The chain has TRBV7-9 and TRBJ2-1; no clear D. Material for sequencing was PBMCs or T cells enriched from blood (not recorded which). This sequence was found in a woman between 45 and 60 years old who had recovered from COVID-19. The CDR3: CASSLGGSYNEQFF. CDR3 in DNA: TGTGCCAGCAGCCTCGGTGGCTCCTACAATGAGCAGTTCTTC. Based on the CDR3 plus reference TRBV7-9 and TRBJ2-1, the full variable domain is DTGVSQNPRHKITKRGQNVTFRCDPISEHNRLYWYRQTLGQGPEFLTYFQNEAQLEKSRLLSDRFSAERPKGSFSTLEIQRTEQGDSAMYLCASSLGGSYNEQFFGPGTRLTVL.